The source of this T cell receptor (beta chain) is a study of beta chain features in type 1 diabetes. Looking at the study overall: Patients were similar to healthy donors in age and gender (as well as in cell yields).

Per germline, CDR1 WSHSY and CDR2 SAAADI. V was clipped by 2 bases and J by 8 bases; unmatched bases: 4. The CDR3 is made up of 14 amino acids. One heparinised draw of blood, averaging roughly 110 mL, came from each donor. Expressed TCRB transcripts got sequenced, as all isolated RNA was reverse transcribed. Clones were read by immunoSEQ multiplex PCR, and TCRdb kept only the in-frame ones, dropping some. Here the sample spans more than 140,000 clones, around a tenth being singletons. This clone was seen more than once but under ten times. Its target is unknown. Study-level findings and limits: The study found fewer insertions and more deletions at VDJ junctions in type 1 diabetes patients. Relative to healthy donors, patients appeared to have naive, central memory and Treg TCRB repertoires that were more similar.

The clonotype was recovered from a middle-aged woman in good health. The chain is built from TRBV10-2 and TRBJ1-4; 8 bases map to TRBD1. The sequencing sample was made of central memory CD4+ T cells from blood. Written as DNA, the CDR3 is TGCGCCAGCAGTGAGGGACAGGGATTCGAAAAACTGTTTTTT. It codes for CASSEGQGFEKLFF.